This T cell receptor (beta chain) came from a study of blood T cell repertoires in COVID-19. Study in general: Sites in the United States, Italy and Spain provided acute and convalescent COVID-19 samples.

The protocol was immunoSEQ multiplex PCR, while the TCRdb copy is restricted to in-frame clones and leaves out a portion. Altogether under 95,000 clones are present, under 85% being singletons, with the ten largest covering 25% to 35%. This clone was seen a few times. CDR3 size: 15 residues. V dropped 0 bases and J dropped 3; count of bases not matched to a gene: 2. Per the germline V gene, CDR1 is SGHKS and CDR2 is YYEKEE (reference sequence). The receptor's source is a woman of 80 years or more with acute or convalescent COVID-19. The rearrangement joins TRBV5-5 to TRBJ1-5, with 8 bases that match TRBD1. The sequenced material came from peripheral blood. The CDR3 spells CASSLGQGFNQPQHF. In DNA form, the CDR3 reads TGTGCCAGCAGCTTGGGACAGGGGTTCAATCAGCCCCAGCATTTT.